This section outlines one T cell receptor beta chain sequence together with its context. Antigen: not known. The entry originates in a study of T cells in Graves' hyperthyroidism and ophthalmopathy. Overall study results and limits: Onset of ophthalmopathy came a median around 6.5 months after the model predicted it.

The authors deemed Graves' hyperthyroidism stable absent ophthalmopathy progression within 18 months. Diagnosis rested on symptoms, serum thyroxine and TRAb, thyroid ultrasound, and orbital computed tomography. It was RNA transcripts that yielded the amplified TCR beta CDR3 regions. When the TCR CDR3 underwent first-round RT-PCR, the HTBI primer set was used. TCRdb fed the multiplex PCR reads into MiXCR, producing one record per CDR3 protein. The repertoire holds 800,000 or so distinct CDR3 sequences, 38% seen once, with 7% to 10% in the top ten. V was pared by 5 bases and J by 6 bases, with 8 bases between. In germline, CDR1 is SGHAT, CDR2 FQNNGV. The CDR3 totals 11 residues.

Sequences were obtained from blood. V and J are TRBV11-2 and TRBJ2-7; D is perhaps TRBD1 or TRBD2 (5 bases each). The receptor's source is a man aged 18-30 years with Graves' hyperthyroidism. The CDR3 here is CASSGTLEQYF. The CDR3 DNA is TGTGCCAGCAGCGGGACGCTCGAGCAGTACTTC. Drawing the rest from reference TRBV11-2 and TRBJ2-7, the complete variable domain is EAGVAQSPRYKIIEKRQSVAFWCNPISGHATLYWYQQILGQGPKLLIQFQNNGVVDDSQLPKDRFSAERLKGVDSTLKIQPAKLEDSAVYLCASSGTLEQYFGPGTRLTVT.